This is a list of T cell receptor beta chains from one sample in a study of Ad26.COV2.S vaccination and SARS-CoV-2 variants. Using immunoSEQ multiplex PCR, the repertoire was profiled, and TCRdb retains in-frame clones only, with some absent. The data contain about 400,000 clones, approximately 90% of them seen just once; the ten biggest clones take up more than 3%. The sample was peripheral blood, taken in a trial of Ad26.COV2.S vaccine versus placebo. The source of these receptors is a person aged 18-60 years who received the Ad26.COV2.S COVID-19 vaccine or a placebo. Both conserved end residues are part of each CDR3. The order of the fields is clone size, D gene, J gene, V gene, CDR3 protein, CDR3 DNA. The D gene is left open where the match is weak. Part of the rows lack a size; the others show once, few, many or a class for expanded clones.

NA | NA | TRBJ1-2 | TRBV2 | CASTPTPMEDGYTF | TGTGCCAGCACCCCCACGCCCATGGAGGATGGCTACACCTTC
NA | NA | TRBJ2-5 | TRBV27 | CASSLMGRGFQETQYF | TGTGCCAGCAGTTTAATGGGGCGCGGGTTCCAAGAGACCCAGTACTTC
NA | NA | TRBJ1-5 | TRBV19 | CASRGGDDPLNQPQHF | TGTGCCAGCCGGGGGGGGGACGACCCACTAAATCAGCCCCAGCATTTT
NA | NA | TRBJ1-5 | TRBV28 | CASSRQDIEAQHF | TGTGCCAGCAGCAGACAGGATATCGAAGCCCAGCATTTT
NA | NA | TRBJ2-7 | TRBV6-1 | CASSGWQGLISSYEQYF | TGTGCCAGCAGTGGCTGGCAGGGGCTAATAAGCTCCTACGAGCAGTACTTC
NA | TRBD2 | TRBJ2-4 | TRBV5-1 | CASSSPGTSDKNIQYF | TGCGCCAGCAGCTCCCCCGGGACTAGTGACAAAAACATTCAGTACTTC
NA | TRBD2 | TRBJ2-1 | TRBV24-1 | CATSDRTAGGLDEQFF | TGTGCCACCAGTGATCGAACAGCGGGGGGGCTCGATGAGCAGTTCTTC
NA | TRBD1 | TRBJ1-1 | TRBV7-2 | CASSYDRATEAFF | TGTGCCAGCAGTTACGACAGGGCCACTGAAGCTTTCTTT
NA | NA | TRBJ1-2 | TRBV10-1 | CASSEDVEGGYTF | TGCGCCAGCAGTGAGGACGTGGAAGGTGGCTACACCTTC
NA | NA | TRBJ2-3 | TRBV6-1 | CASSESHSTDTQYF | TGTGCCAGCAGTGAATCACACAGCACAGATACGCAGTATTTT
NA | NA | TRBJ1-2 | TRBV27 | CASSPGPNYGYTF | TGTGCCAGCTCCCCGGGACCTAACTATGGCTACACCTTC
NA | TRBD2 | TRBJ2-7 | TRBV5-1 | CASSLLLGEGYEQYF | TGCGCCAGCAGCTTGCTGCTAGGGGAGGGCTACGAGCAGTACTTC
NA | NA | TRBJ2-1 | TRBV19 | CASSSISYNEQFF | TGTGCCAGTAGTAGCATTTCCTACAATGAGCAGTTCTTC
NA | NA | TRBJ2-1 | TRBV13 | CASSLGGLEQFF | TGTGCCAGCAGCTTAGGAGGCCTGGAGCAGTTCTTC
NA | TRBD1 | TRBJ1-2 | TRBV4-3 | CASSQGGQGASNYGYTF | TGCGCCAGCAGCCAGGGTGGACAGGGGGCATCGAACTATGGCTACACCTTC
NA | NA | TRBJ1-2 | TRBV21-1 | CASSRAGQGLNGYTF | TGTGCCAGCAGCAGAGCAGGACAGGGGTTGAATGGCTACACCTTC
NA | TRBD1 | TRBJ2-3 | TRBV3-1/TRBV3-2 | CASTRQGGTDTQYF | TGTGCCAGCACCCGACAGGGGGGCACAGATACGCAGTATTTT
NA | NA | TRBJ2-1 | TRBV6-5 | CASSYTFGSYNEQFF | TGTGCCAGCAGCTATACGTTTGGCTCCTACAATGAGCAGTTCTTC
NA | NA | TRBJ2-2 | TRBV6-5 | CASSGADGELFF | TGTGCCAGCAGCGGGGCCGACGGGGAGCTGTTTTTT
NA | TRBD1 | TRBJ1-5 | TRBV3-1/TRBV3-2 | CASSQRDSPNQPQHF | TGTGCCAGCAGCCAGCGGGACAGTCCTAATCAGCCCCAGCATTTT
once | NA | TRBJ1-1 | TRBV6-1 | CASSEAAGNTEAFF | TGTGCCAGCAGTGAAGCGGCTGGGAACACTGAAGCTTTCTTT
NA | NA | TRBJ2-1 | TRBV6-1 | CASSYGGPGNEQFF | TGTGCCAGCAGTTATGGGGGGCCTGGGAATGAGCAGTTCTTC
NA | NA | TRBJ1-5 | TRBV6-1 | CASSETSWGGANQPQHF | TGTGCCAGCAGTGAAACGTCTTGGGGGGGCGCGAATCAGCCCCAGCATTTT
NA | NA | TRBJ2-2 | TRBV7-2 | CASRSLGVAGELFF | TGTGCCAGCAGGTCATTGGGGGTCGCCGGGGAGCTGTTTTTT
NA | TRBD1 | TRBJ1-1 | TRBV5-4 | CASSARGRKTEAFF | TGTGCCAGCAGCGCCAGGGGGAGGAAAACTGAAGCTTTCTTT
NA | NA | TRBJ1-1 | TRBV12-3/TRBV12-4 | CASSQNSYTEAFF | TGTGCCAGCAGCCAAAACAGTTACACTGAAGCTTTCTTT
NA | TRBD2 | TRBJ2-7 | TRBV10-1 | CASSETIGTSLYF | TGCGCCAGCAGTGAAACTATTGGGACTAGCCTGTACTTC